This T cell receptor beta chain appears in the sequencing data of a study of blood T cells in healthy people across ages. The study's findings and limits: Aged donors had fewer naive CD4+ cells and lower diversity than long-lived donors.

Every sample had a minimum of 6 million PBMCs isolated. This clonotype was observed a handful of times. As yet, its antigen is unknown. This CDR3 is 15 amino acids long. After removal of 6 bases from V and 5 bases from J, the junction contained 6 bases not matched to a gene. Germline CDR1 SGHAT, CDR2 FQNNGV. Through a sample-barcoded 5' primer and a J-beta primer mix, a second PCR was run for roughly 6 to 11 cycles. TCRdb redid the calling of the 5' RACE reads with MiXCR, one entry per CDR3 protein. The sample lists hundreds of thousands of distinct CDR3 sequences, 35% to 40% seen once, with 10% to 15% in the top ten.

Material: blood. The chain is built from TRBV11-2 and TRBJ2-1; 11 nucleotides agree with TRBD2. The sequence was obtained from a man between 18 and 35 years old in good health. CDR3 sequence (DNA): TGTGCCAGCAGGTCACTAGCGGGGGCCGACAATGAGCAGTTCTTC. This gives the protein CASRSLAGADNEQFF.